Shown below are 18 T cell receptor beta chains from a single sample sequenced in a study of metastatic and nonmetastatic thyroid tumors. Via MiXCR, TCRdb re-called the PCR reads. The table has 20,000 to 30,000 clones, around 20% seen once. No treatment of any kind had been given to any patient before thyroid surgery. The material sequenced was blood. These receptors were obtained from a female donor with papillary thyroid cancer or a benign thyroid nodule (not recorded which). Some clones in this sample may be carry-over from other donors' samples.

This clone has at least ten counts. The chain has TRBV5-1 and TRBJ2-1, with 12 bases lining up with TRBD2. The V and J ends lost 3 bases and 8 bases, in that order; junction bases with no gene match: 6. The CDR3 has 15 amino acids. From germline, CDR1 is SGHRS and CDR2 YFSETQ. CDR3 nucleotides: TGCGCCAGCAGCTCCGCTAGCGGGAGGGGCTATGAGCAGTTCTTC. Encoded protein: CASSSASGRGYEQFF.

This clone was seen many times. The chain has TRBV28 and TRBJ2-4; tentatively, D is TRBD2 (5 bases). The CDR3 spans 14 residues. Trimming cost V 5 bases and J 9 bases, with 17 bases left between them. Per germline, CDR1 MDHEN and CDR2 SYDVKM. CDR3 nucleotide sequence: TGTGCCAGCAGTGCCAGGAGCGGTTTGAGCATTCAGTACTTC. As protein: CASSARSGLSIQYF.

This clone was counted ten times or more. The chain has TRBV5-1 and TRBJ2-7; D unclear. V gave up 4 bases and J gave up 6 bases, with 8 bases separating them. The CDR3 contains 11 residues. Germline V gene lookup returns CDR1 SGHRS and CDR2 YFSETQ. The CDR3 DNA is TGCGCCAGCAGCACGCAGAGCGAGCAGTACTTC. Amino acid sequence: CASSTQSEQYF.

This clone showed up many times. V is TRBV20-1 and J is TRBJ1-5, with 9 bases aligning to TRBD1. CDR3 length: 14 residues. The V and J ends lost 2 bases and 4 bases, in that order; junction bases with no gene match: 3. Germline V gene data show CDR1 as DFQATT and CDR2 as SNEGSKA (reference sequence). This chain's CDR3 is CSARPDRGNQPQHF. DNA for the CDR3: TGCAGTGCTAGACCCGACAGGGGGAATCAGCCCCAGCATTTT.

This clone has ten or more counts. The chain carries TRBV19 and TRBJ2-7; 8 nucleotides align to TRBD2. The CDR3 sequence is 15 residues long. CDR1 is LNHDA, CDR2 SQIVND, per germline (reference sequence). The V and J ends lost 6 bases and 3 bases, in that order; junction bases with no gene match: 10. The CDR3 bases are TGTGCCAGTAGCACGGGACTAGGGTTGGGCTACGAGCAGTACTTC. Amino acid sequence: CASSTGLGLGYEQYF.

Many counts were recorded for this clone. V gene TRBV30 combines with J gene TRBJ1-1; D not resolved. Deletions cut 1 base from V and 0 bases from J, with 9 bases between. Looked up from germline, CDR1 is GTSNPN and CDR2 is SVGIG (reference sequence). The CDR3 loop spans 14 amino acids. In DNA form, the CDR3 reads TGTGCCTGGAGTGGGGCGTTAATGAACACTGAAGCTTTCTTT. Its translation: CAWSGALMNTEAFF. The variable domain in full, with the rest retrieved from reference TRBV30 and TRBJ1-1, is SQTIHQWPATLVQPVGSPLSLECTVEGTSNPNLYWYRQAAGRGLQLLFYSVGIGQISSEVPQNLSASRPQDRQFILSSKKLLLSDSGFYLCAWSGALMNTEAFFGQGTRLTVV.

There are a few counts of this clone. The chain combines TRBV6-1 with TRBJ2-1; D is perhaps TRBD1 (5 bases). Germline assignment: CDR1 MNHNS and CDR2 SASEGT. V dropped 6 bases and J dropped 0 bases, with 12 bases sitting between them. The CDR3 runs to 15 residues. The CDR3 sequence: CASRLDTHSYNEQFF. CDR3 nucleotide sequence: TGTGCCAGCAGATTGGACACTCACTCCTACAATGAGCAGTTCTTC.

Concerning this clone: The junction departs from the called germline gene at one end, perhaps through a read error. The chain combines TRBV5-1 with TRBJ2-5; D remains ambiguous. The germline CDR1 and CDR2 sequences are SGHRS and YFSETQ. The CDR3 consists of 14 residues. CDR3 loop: CDSSPGGGLETQYF. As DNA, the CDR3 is TGCGACAGCAGCCCCGGCGGCGGTTTGGAGACCCAGTACTTC.

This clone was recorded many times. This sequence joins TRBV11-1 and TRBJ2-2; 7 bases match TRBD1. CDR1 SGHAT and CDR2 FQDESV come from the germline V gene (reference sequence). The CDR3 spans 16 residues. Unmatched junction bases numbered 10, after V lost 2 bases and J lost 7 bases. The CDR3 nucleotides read TGTGCCAGCAGCTTAAATTCATACAGGGGCTACGGGGAGCTGTTTTTT. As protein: CASSLNSYRGYGELFF. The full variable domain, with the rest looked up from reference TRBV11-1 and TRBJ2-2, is EAEVAQSPRYKITEKSQAVAFWCDPISGHATLYWYRQILGQGPELLVQFQDESVVDDSQLPKDRFSAERLKGVDSTLKIQPAELGDSAMYLCASSLNSYRGYGELFFGEGSRLTVL.

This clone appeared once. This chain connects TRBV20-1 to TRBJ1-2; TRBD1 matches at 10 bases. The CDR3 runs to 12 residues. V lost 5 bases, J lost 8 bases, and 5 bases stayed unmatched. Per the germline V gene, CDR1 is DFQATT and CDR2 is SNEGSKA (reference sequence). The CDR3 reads CSALTGGEGYTF. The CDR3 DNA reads TGCAGTGCTCTGACAGGGGGCGAGGGCTACACCTTC.

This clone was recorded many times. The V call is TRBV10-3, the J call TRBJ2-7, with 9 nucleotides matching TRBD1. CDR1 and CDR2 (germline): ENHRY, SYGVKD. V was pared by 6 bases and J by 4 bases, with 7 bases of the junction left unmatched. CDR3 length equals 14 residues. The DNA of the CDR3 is TGTGCCATCAGGGGGACAGGGTCTATTTACGAGCAGTACTTC. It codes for CAIRGTGSIYEQYF.

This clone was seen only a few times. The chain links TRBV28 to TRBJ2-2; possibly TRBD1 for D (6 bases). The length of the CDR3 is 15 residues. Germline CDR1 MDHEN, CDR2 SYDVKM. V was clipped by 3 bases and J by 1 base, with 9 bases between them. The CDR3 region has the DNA TGTGCCAGCAGTTTGACAGGTGTGAACACCGGGGAGCTGTTTTTT. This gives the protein CASSLTGVNTGELFF.

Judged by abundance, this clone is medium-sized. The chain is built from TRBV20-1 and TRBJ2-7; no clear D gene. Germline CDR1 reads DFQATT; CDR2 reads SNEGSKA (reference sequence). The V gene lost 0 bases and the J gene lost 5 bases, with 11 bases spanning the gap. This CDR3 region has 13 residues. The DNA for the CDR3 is TGCAGTGCTAGAGATCGGTTGGTTAACGAGCAGTACTTC. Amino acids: CSARDRLVNEQYF.

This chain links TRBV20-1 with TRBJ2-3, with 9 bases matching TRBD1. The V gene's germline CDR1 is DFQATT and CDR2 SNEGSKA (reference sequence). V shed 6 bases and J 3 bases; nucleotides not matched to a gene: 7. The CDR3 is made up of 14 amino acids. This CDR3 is CSAADRGSTDTQYF. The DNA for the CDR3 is TGCAGTGCCGCGGACAGGGGCAGTACAGATACGCAGTATTTT.

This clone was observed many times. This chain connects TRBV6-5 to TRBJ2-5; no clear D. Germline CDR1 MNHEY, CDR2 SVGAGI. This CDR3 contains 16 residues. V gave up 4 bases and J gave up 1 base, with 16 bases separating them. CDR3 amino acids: CASSSASFGPQETQYF. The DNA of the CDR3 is TGTGCCAGCAGTTCCGCCTCGTTCGGGCCCCAAGAGACCCAGTACTTC.

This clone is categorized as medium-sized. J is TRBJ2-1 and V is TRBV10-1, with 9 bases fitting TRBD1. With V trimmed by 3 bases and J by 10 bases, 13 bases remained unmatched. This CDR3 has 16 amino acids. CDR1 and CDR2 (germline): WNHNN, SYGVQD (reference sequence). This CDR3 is CASSESGQGIGKEQFF. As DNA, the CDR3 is TGCGCCAGCAGTGAATCGGGACAGGGAATCGGAAAAGAGCAGTTCTTC.

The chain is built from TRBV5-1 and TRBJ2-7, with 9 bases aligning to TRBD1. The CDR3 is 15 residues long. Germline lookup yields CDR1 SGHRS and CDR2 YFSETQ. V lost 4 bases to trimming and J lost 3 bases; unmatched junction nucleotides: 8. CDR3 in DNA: TGCGCCAGCAGCCAGGGGACAGGGAATGTCTACGAGCAGTACTTC. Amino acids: CASSQGTGNVYEQYF.

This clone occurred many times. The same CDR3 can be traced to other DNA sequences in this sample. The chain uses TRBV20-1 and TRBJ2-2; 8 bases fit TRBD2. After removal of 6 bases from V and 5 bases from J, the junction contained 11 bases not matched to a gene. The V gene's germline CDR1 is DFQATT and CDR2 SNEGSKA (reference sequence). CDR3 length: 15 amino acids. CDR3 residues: CSATQRGGRTGELFF. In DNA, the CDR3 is TGCAGTGCAACCCAGCGCGGGGGGCGGACCGGGGAGCTGTTTTTT.